A selection of T cell receptor beta chains follows, all from one sample in a study of CD8 T cells in ankylosing spondylitis. From the 5' RACE reads, TCRdb called clonotypes with MiXCR, one entry per CDR3 protein. The data contain 160,000 or so distinct CDR3 sequences, 9.8% of them singletons. Sequenced material: blood, either unsorted or a sorted T cell fraction (not recorded which). The receptors here all came from a female donor with ankylosing spondylitis or in good health (not recorded which). The CDR3 runs from the conserved cysteine through the conserved F or W. A D gene is named only where the DNA matches it firmly. Not all rows give a size; the values are once, few, many and, for expanded clones, a class.

v_gene	j_gene	abundance	d_gene	CDR3nt	CDR3aa
TRBV12-3/TRBV12-4	TRBJ1-5	many	-	TGTGCCAGCGCTGGGGACGCTCAGCCCCAGCATTTT	CASAGDAQPQHF
TRBV15	TRBJ1-1	-	-	TGTGCCACCAGAGGCGGCACTGAAGCTTTCTTT	CATRGGTEAFF
TRBV23-1	TRBJ2-7	-	-	TGCGCCAGCAGTCAATCGGCCGGTAACGAGCAGTACTTC	CASSQSAGNEQYF
TRBV4-3	TRBJ2-7	many	-	TGCGCCAGCAGCCAAGATTGGGGATTCGCCTACGAGCAGTACTTC	CASSQDWGFAYEQYF
TRBV14	TRBJ1-1	-	-	TGTGCCAGCAGCCAATTAGCTGAAGCTTTCTTT	CASSQLAEAFF
TRBV7-2	TRBJ2-1	-	TRBD1	TGTGCCAGCAGCCCGCGGGGACAGGCCAATGAGCAGTTCTTC	CASSPRGQANEQFF
TRBV7-8	TRBJ2-2	few	-	TGTGCCAGCAGACCGAGGGGGTCCGGGGAGCTGTTTTTT	CASRPRGSGELFF
TRBV12-3/TRBV12-4	TRBJ2-3	many	-	TGTGCCAGCAGTCTTCCGACGGGGGATACGCAGTATTTT	CASSLPTGDTQYF
TRBV7-2	TRBJ1-5	-	TRBD1	TGTGCCAGCTGTCCAGGGACAGCCGAAGGAGAGCCCCAGCATTTT	CASCPGTAEGEPQHF
TRBV29-1	TRBJ2-1	many	-	TGCAGCGTTGAACTAGCGAGCTCCTACAATGAGCAGTTCTTC	CSVELASSYNEQFF
TRBV5-5	TRBJ2-1	many	-	TGTGCCAGCAGCTTATCGAGGTGGAATGAGCAGTTCTTC	CASSLSRWNEQFF
TRBV9	TRBJ2-3	-	-	TGTGCCAGCAGCGTTTCAGGGGGGGCACACGGGGCGAGCACAGATACGCAGTATTTT	CASSVSGGAHGASTDTQYF
TRBV6-5	TRBJ2-7	few	TRBD2	TGTGCCAGCAGTTATGGGGCTAGCGGGTACGAGCAGTACTTC	CASSYGASGYEQYF
TRBV15	TRBJ1-1	many	-	TGTGCCACCAGCAGAGATTGGAGGAGCATGAACACTGAAGCTTTCTTT	CATSRDWRSMNTEAFF
TRBV5-8	TRBJ2-5	few	TRBD2	TGTGCCAGCAGCGAGATCCGACTAGCGGGACGAAAGGAAGAGACCCAGTACTTC	CASSEIRLAGRKEETQYF
TRBV29-1	TRBJ2-7	-	TRBD1	TGCAGCGTTGAAGTAGAGGAAAACAGGGGGATTTTCTACGAGCAGTACTTC	CSVEVEENRGIFYEQYF
TRBV5-1	TRBJ2-1	few	TRBD2	TGCGCCAGCACGGGGGGAGAAGGCTACAATGAGCAGTTCTTC	CASTGGEGYNEQFF
TRBV20-1	TRBJ2-2	-	TRBD2	TGCAGTGCTAGCTTTCTAGCGGGAGGGCCGGCCGGGGAGCTGTTTTTT	CSASFLAGGPAGELFF
TRBV12-3/TRBV12-4	TRBJ1-3	few	TRBD1	TGTGCCAGCAGTTCGACAGGGGGCACCATATATTTT	CASSSTGGTIYF
TRBV4-2	TRBJ2-7	-	TRBD2	TGTGCCAGCAGCCCCAGTCCGTATCGGGAGCGGGGCGAGCAGTACTTC	CASSPSPYRERGEQYF
TRBV30	TRBJ2-5	-	-	TGTGCCTGGAGTGTCCACAGGGCGGCCCAGTACTTC	CAWSVHRAAQYF
TRBV5-1	TRBJ2-7	once	-	TGCGCCAGCAGCTTCGGGGTCCACGAGCAGTACTTC	CASSFGVHEQYF
TRBV12-3/TRBV12-4	TRBJ1-2	many	TRBD1	TGTGCCAGCAGTCTGACAGGGGATGGCTACACCTTC	CASSLTGDGYTF
TRBV7-8	TRBJ2-1	-	TRBD2	TGTGCCAGCAGCTTAGAAGCGGGAGGCCACTCCTACAATGAGCAGTTCTTC	CASSLEAGGHSYNEQFF
TRBV12-3/TRBV12-4	TRBJ1-1	many	TRBD1	TGTGCCAGCAGTCCGTCCCGGGACAGGGAGAACACTGAAGCTTTCTTT	CASSPSRDRENTEAFF
TRBV6-2/TRBV6-3	TRBJ2-4	many	-	TGTGCCAGCAGTTACTCGGGGGGCTTGGACATTCAGTACTTC	CASSYSGGLDIQYF
TRBV9	TRBJ1-5	many	-	TGTGCCAGCAGCGTAGGGTTCGGACAGCCCCAGCATTTT	CASSVGFGQPQHF
TRBV20-1	TRBJ2-7	-	TRBD1	TGCAGTGCTAGTTTGGGACAGGGGGTGGCAGAGTACTTC	CSASLGQGVAEYF
TRBV27	TRBJ1-5	many	-	TGTGCCACCGGGGATCAGCCCCAGCATTTT	CATGDQPQHF
TRBV20-1	TRBJ2-7	few	TRBD2	TGCAGTGCTACCGGGACTAGCGGGGATCCCTACGAGCAGTACTTC	CSATGTSGDPYEQYF
TRBV20-1	TRBJ2-1	-	TRBD2	TGCAGTGCTCAATCCGGGACTAGCGCCTACAATGAGCAGTTCTTC	CSAQSGTSAYNEQFF
TRBV12-3/TRBV12-4	TRBJ1-4	many	-	TGTGCCAGCAGTTTGGGGGTTAGGGGTGAAAAACTGTTTTTT	CASSLGVRGEKLFF
TRBV6-2/TRBV6-3	TRBJ2-3	medium-sized	-	TGTGCCAGCTCCTCAGGGGAGCTGTCTGGCGATACGCAGTATTTT	CASSSGELSGDTQYF
TRBV16	TRBJ2-1	-	-	TGTGCCAGCAGCCAATCTCCGGACAATGAGCAGTTCTTC	CASSQSPDNEQFF
TRBV20-1	TRBJ2-7	few	TRBD1	TGCAGTGCTCCCCGGGACAGGCCCCACGAGCAGTACTTC	CSAPRDRPHEQYF
TRBV7-9	TRBJ1-5	many	TRBD1	TGTGCCAGCAGCGACAGGGTCAATCAGCCCCAGCATTTT	CASSDRVNQPQHF
TRBV4-3	TRBJ2-5	many	TRBD2	TGCGCCAGCAGCCAAGATGGACTAGCGGGATGGCAAGAGACCCAGTACTTC	CASSQDGLAGWQETQYF
TRBV7-9	TRBJ2-1	few	TRBD2	TGTGCCAGCAGCTTAGGATACCTAGCGGCCTACAATGAGCAGTTCTTC	CASSLGYLAAYNEQFF
TRBV4-3	TRBJ2-7	-	-	TGCGCCAGCAGCCAAGATGGGCAGACCCCCTACGAGCAGTACTTC	CASSQDGQTPYEQYF
TRBV11-2	TRBJ2-7	many	TRBD1	TGTGCCAGCAGGCCGACAGGGCTTGCATCCTACGAGCAGTACTTC	CASRPTGLASYEQYF